The 21 T cell receptor beta chains reported below all come from one sample, sequenced in a study of cytomegalovirus exposure and HLA in healthy donors. 13 Jbeta primers and 60 Vbeta primers were used for the PCR. Assay used: immunoSEQ multiplex PCR; TCRdb lists only in-frame clones, some missing. The sample holds some 69,000 clones, 65% to 80% seen once. Sample: PBMCs. Source of these receptors: a woman aged 30 to 39 in good health and CMV-seronegative.

The chain carries TRBV27 and TRBJ2-7, with 9 bases matching TRBD1. Germline V gene lookup returns CDR1 MNHEY and CDR2 SMNVEV (reference sequence). The CDR3 has 14 amino acids. Germline trimming cut 5 bases from V and 6 bases from J; bases unmatched to any gene: 8. CDR3: CASSPRTGAVEQYV. The CDR3 region has the DNA TGTGCCAGCAGTCCACGGACAGGGGCGGTCGAGCAGTACGTC.

The chain couples TRBV28 to TRBJ2-5; 11 bases match TRBD1. Trimming cost V 2 bases and J 6 bases; bases outside gene matches: 5. Germline assignment: CDR1 MDHEN and CDR2 SYDVKM. CDR3 size: 15 residues. The CDR3 loop reads CASSLSGQGAKTQYF. The CDR3 DNA is TGTGCCAGCAGTTTAAGCGGACAGGGGGCGAAGACCCAGTACTTC.

This CDR3 reads CASGPGQSYNEQFF. As DNA, the CDR3 is TGTGCCAGTGGACCGGGACAGTCCTACAATGAGCAGTTCTTC. The chain uses TRBV6-5 and TRBJ2-1; 7 positions agree with TRBD1. J gave up 1 base and V 9 bases, and 6 bases lay outside the gene matches. The CDR3 consists of 14 residues. Germline assignment: CDR1 MNHEY and CDR2 SVGAGI.

The chain uses TRBV7-9 and TRBJ2-3, with D tentatively TRBD1 (6 bases). Trimming pared 1 base from V and 5 bases from J, leaving 10 bases between. This CDR3 is built from 14 residues. Germline V gene lookup returns CDR1 SEHNR and CDR2 FQNEAQ (reference sequence). As DNA, the CDR3 is TGTGCCAGCAGCTTAGTACAGGGCGGAGATACGCAGTATTTT. As protein: CASSLVQGGDTQYF. The full variable domain, completed using reference TRBV7-9 and TRBJ2-3, is DTGVSQNPRHKITKRGQNVTFRCDPISEHNRLYWYRQTLGQGPEFLTYFQNEAQLEKSRLLSDRFSAERPKGSFSTLEIQRTEQGDSAMYLCASSLVQGGDTQYFGPGTRLTVL.

The genes are TRBV5-4 and TRBJ2-2; D uncertain. The CDR3 spans 15 residues. V lost 0 bases and J 5 bases, leaving 11 bases between the germline ends. Germline values: CDR1 SGHNT, CDR2 YYREEE (reference sequence). Here the CDR3 DNA reads TGTGCCAGCAGCTTGGATTCTCTCGGGACCGGGGAGCTGTTTTTT. Translating it yields CASSLDSLGTGELFF.

The gene calls are TRBV7-9 and TRBJ1-3; possible D gene TRBD2, 6 bases. The assigned J gene may be wrong: the sequence end matches TRBJ2-2 better. Germline V gene lookup returns CDR1 SEHNR and CDR2 FQNEAQ (reference sequence). This CDR3 contains 16 residues. The CDR3 DNA sequence: TGTGCCAGCAGCTTAGATCCGGGAGCCGTCCCCTGGGAGCTGTTTTTT. Protein: CASSLDPGAVPWELFF.

The chain couples TRBV14 to TRBJ2-5; no clear D. In germline, CDR1 is SGHDN, CDR2 FVKESK. The V end lost 6 bases, the J end lost 5 bases, and 13 bases lay between the germline ends. This CDR3 comprises 13 residues. The CDR3 reads CASSHIYGETQYF. The CDR3 DNA reads TGTGCCAGCAGTCATATATACGGGGAGACCCAGTACTTC.

The chain employs TRBV7-9 and TRBJ1-1; perhaps TRBD1 as D (5 bases). Trimming took 0 bases from V and 8 from J, leaving 10 bases between them. This CDR3 region has 13 residues. CDR1 and CDR2 from the germline V gene are SEHNR and FQNEAQ (reference sequence). Here the CDR3 reads CASSLARAQEAFF. DNA for the CDR3: TGTGCCAGCAGCTTAGCCAGGGCGCAGGAAGCTTTCTTT.

The gene calls are TRBV9 and TRBJ2-3, with a weak D call TRBD2 (6 bases). This CDR3 spans 15 amino acids. The V end lost 0 bases, the J end lost 5 bases, and 13 bases lay between the germline ends. CDR1 SGDLS and CDR2 YYNGEE come from the germline V gene. This CDR3 reads CASSVEALGGDTQYF. For the CDR3, the DNA is TGTGCCAGCAGCGTAGAGGCCCTGGGGGGAGATACGCAGTATTTT. Full variable domain (missing parts from reference TRBV9 and TRBJ2-3): DSGVTQTPKHLITATGQRVTLRCSPRSGDLSVYWYQQSLDQGLQFLIQYYNGEERAKGNILERFSAQQFPDLHSELNLSSLELGDSALYFCASSVEALGGDTQYFGPGTRLTVL.

This chain connects TRBV6-1 to TRBJ1-6; 7 nucleotides line up with TRBD1. The CDR3 runs 13 residues. V was pared by 6 bases and J by 9 bases, with 5 bases of the junction left unmatched. The germline V gene encodes CDR1 MNHNS and CDR2 SASEGT. The CDR3 nucleotides are TGTGCCAGCAGGACAGGGCTCAGTTCACCCCTCCACTTT. It encodes CASRTGLSSPLHF.

V usage is TRBV7-9 and J usage is TRBJ2-1; 9 bases are shared with TRBD2. In germline, CDR1 is SEHNR, CDR2 FQNEAQ (reference sequence). With 3 bases clipped from V and 6 bases from J, the junction kept 3 bases outside the gene matches. CDR3 length: 14 amino acids. CDR3 amino acids: CASSLTSGFNEQFF. CDR3 DNA: TGTGCCAGCAGCTTGACTAGCGGATTCAATGAGCAGTTCTTC.

V and J are TRBV6-5 and TRBJ2-3; a possible D gene is TRBD2 (5 bases). Trimming took 4 bases from V and 4 from J, leaving 15 bases between them. Germline loops: CDR1 MNHEY, CDR2 SVGAGI. The CDR3 consists of 15 residues. The CDR3 DNA reads TGTGCCAGCAGTTTAGGACTTATGTCATCAGATACGCAGTATTTT. Amino acid sequence: CASSLGLMSSDTQYF.

The chain joins TRBV7-3 to TRBJ2-2, with 9 bases aligning to TRBD2. CDR1 is SGHTA and CDR2 is FQGTGA in the germline V gene. The V gene end was trimmed by 3 bases and the J gene end by 3 bases; junction bases not matched to a gene: 5. The CDR3 loop spans 16 amino acids. CDR3 nucleotide sequence: TGTGCCAGCAGCTTTAGCGGGAGAATGGACACCGGGGAGCTGTTTTTT. The encoded protein is CASSFSGRMDTGELFF.

The chain joins TRBV5-1 to TRBJ1-1; 7 positions match TRBD1. Germline lookup yields CDR1 SGHRS and CDR2 YFSETQ. Unmatched junction bases numbered 12, after V lost 2 bases and J lost 5 bases. The CDR3 sequence is 16 residues long. The CDR3 sequence is CASSLSRSGGWTEAFF. The CDR3 DNA reads as TGCGCCAGCAGCTTATCCCGTTCAGGGGGATGGACTGAAGCTTTCTTT.

This clone turned up a few times. The CDR3 region has the DNA TGCGCCAGCAGCTCGACACATCCAGGGGAATCTTCGGACTATGGCTACACCTTC. It is translated as CASSSTHPGESSDYGYTF. The gene calls are TRBV5-1 and TRBJ1-2; TRBD1 is a possible D gene (6 bases). CDR1 is SGHRS and CDR2 is YFSETQ in the germline V gene. The CDR3 totals 18 residues. Trimming took 3 bases from V and 3 from J, leaving 24 bases between them.

The chain uses TRBV2 and TRBJ1-2, with D hard to call. Looked up from germline, CDR1 is SNHLY and CDR2 is FYNNEI. The CDR3 is 12 amino acids. V gave up 9 bases and J gave up 2 bases, with 10 bases separating them. The CDR3: CASSGLNYGYTF. CDR3 sequence (DNA): TGTGCCAGTTCGGGGTTAAACTATGGCTACACCTTC. Based on the CDR3 plus reference TRBV2 and TRBJ1-2, the full variable domain is EPEVTQTPSHQVTQMGQEVILRCVPISNHLYFYWYRQILGQKVEFLVSFYNNEISEKSEIFDDQFSVERPDGSNFTLKIRSTKLEDSAMYFCASSGLNYGYTFGSGTRLTVV.

The V and J genes are TRBV6-6 and TRBJ1-4, with no clear D. V gave up 6 bases and J gave up 3 bases, with 11 bases separating them. Germline V gene sequence: CDR1 MNHNY, CDR2 SVGAGI (reference sequence). The CDR3 is made up of 14 amino acids. The CDR3 DNA reads TGTGCCAGCAGCCCGACGGGGTCTAATGAAAAACTGTTTTTT. Protein sequence: CASSPTGSNEKLFF.

The V and J genes are TRBV19 and TRBJ2-2, with 8 bases fitting TRBD1. There are 16 residues in the CDR3. The germline CDR1 and CDR2 sequences are LNHDA and SQIVND (reference sequence). Trimming removed 4 bases from V and 3 bases from J; junction bases left unmatched: 7. The CDR3 DNA sequence: TGTGCCAGTAGTAGTACGGACAGGGTGCACACCGGGGAGCTGTTTTTT. Translating gives CASSSTDRVHTGELFF.

The chain combines TRBV6-5 with TRBJ2-2, with unresolved D. Germline loops: CDR1 MNHEY, CDR2 SVGAGI. The CDR3 spans 13 residues. Between the trimmed V and J ends, which lost 5 bases and 6 bases, there was a span of 10 bases. The CDR3 here is CASSPRVPGELFF. In DNA form, the CDR3 reads TGTGCCAGCAGTCCCCGGGTCCCCGGGGAGCTGTTTTTT.

The gene calls are TRBV9 and TRBJ1-2, with D unresolved. Germline V gene lookup returns CDR1 SGDLS and CDR2 YYNGEE. V lost 1 base to trimming and J lost 4 bases, with 11 bases between them. This CDR3 is 14 amino acids long. The chain's CDR3 is CASSVPGKSYGYTF. Here the CDR3 DNA reads TGTGCCAGCAGCGTACCGGGGAAATCCTATGGCTACACCTTC.

The V gene is TRBV27, the J gene TRBJ2-3; D gene uncertain. The CDR3 is made up of 11 amino acids. Germline loops: CDR1 MNHEY, CDR2 SMNVEV (reference sequence). V lost 4 bases and J lost 6, with 5 bases in between. The CDR3 nucleotides read TGTGCCAGCAGTTACCGGGATACGCAGTATTTT. Its protein product is CASSYRDTQYF.